Listed below are T cell receptor beta chains from one sample, sequenced in a study of identical twins. TCRdb reprocessed the 5' RACE reads with MiXCR, giving one entry per CDR3 protein. The top ten clones hold around 0.48% of a sample with 510,000 or so distinct CDR3 sequences, 15% of them seen once. The same data also contributed to another study, on yellow fever vaccine responses in identical twins.

Sequencing input: CD4+ T cells sorted from blood. The receptor set was obtained from a woman aged 18-35 years in good health. Both conserved end residues are part of each CDR3. D genes are given only for firm matches. Size tells how often a clone was seen (once, few, many) or the class of an expanded clone, and some rows leave it out.

>TRBJ2-3|15|TRBV5-6|few|.
TGTGCCAGCAGTCCTACAGGAGCTAGCACAGATACGCAGTATTTT
CASSPTGASTDTQYF
>TRBJ2-5|14|TRBV11-2|many|.
TGTGCCAGCAGCTTAGGTAGGGTCCAAGAGACCCAGTACTTC
CASSLGRVQETQYF
>TRBJ2-1|14|TRBV12-3/TRBV12-4|few|.
TGTGCCAGCAGTTTAAGTCCTACCTACAATGAGCAGTTCTTC
CASSLSPTYNEQFF
>TRBJ2-1|16|TRBV7-9|.|TRBD2
TGTGCCAGCAGCTATGTAGCGGGCGTCTCCTACAATGAGCAGTTCTTC
CASSYVAGVSYNEQFF
>TRBJ2-1|13|TRBV25-1|.|.
TGTGCCAGCAGTAACCGGGCCCGCAATGAGCAGTTCTTC
CASSNRARNEQFF
>TRBJ2-3|11|TRBV29-1|few|.
TGCAGCGTTTCTAACACAGATACGCAGTATTTT
CSVSNTDTQYF
>TRBJ2-3|12|TRBV5-1|few|TRBD1
TGCGCCAGCATTGACAGGGCAGATACGCAGTATTTT
CASIDRADTQYF
>TRBJ2-7|14|TRBV4-2|.|TRBD1
TGTGCCAGCAGCCAAGACCCCACAGGGGACGACCAGTACTTC
CASSQDPTGDDQYF
>TRBJ2-1|13|TRBV4-1|.|TRBD1
TGCGCCAGCAGCCACAACAGGGGCTTGGAGCAGTTCTTC
CASSHNRGLEQFF
>TRBJ2-1|16|TRBV5-1|.|TRBD2
TGCGCCAGCAGCTCACACATGGGACTAGCGTACAATGAGCAGTTCTTC
CASSSHMGLAYNEQFF
>TRBJ1-2|16|TRBV28|.|TRBD1
TGTGCCAGCAGGAGATCCGGGACAGGGGACGACTATGGCTACACCTTC
CASRRSGTGDDYGYTF
>TRBJ2-5|17|TRBV5-1|many|TRBD1
TGCGCCAGCAGCCGTTCTACGACAGGGGGTATGGGAGAGACCCAGTACTTC
CASSRSTTGGMGETQYF
>TRBJ2-1|13|TRBV5-1|few|.
TGCGCCAGCAGCTGGACAGCTTACAATGAGCAGTTCTTC
CASSWTAYNEQFF
>TRBJ2-3|13|TRBV6-1|few|TRBD1
TGTGCCAGCATTGGGACAGCCGTCGATACGCAGTATTTT
CASIGTAVDTQYF
>TRBJ2-7|13|TRBV2|few|.
TGTGCCACAATACAGGGGTCCCGGGGGGAGCAGTACTTC
CATIQGSRGEQYF
>TRBJ2-2|13|TRBV20-1|.|.
TGCAGTGCTAGAGATTGGGCAGGGGAGGGGCTGTTTTTT
CSARDWAGEGLFF
>TRBJ1-5|16|TRBV20-1|.|.
TGCAGTGCTAGAGATCTGCAGACACCAGAGAATCAGCCCCAGCATTTT
CSARDLQTPENQPQHF
>TRBJ2-2|16|TRBV12-3/TRBV12-4|.|TRBD1
TGTGCCAGCAGTTCCTCCTGGACAGGGTGGACCGGGGAGCTGTTTTTT
CASSSSWTGWTGELFF
>TRBJ2-1|16|TRBV15|.|TRBD1
TGTGCCACCAGCAGAGAACAGGGGGCCGCCTACAATGAGCAGTTCTTC
CATSREQGAAYNEQFF
>TRBJ2-7|14|TRBV29-1|few|TRBD2
TGCAGCGTCGCCGGGACTAGCGGGAATTACGAGCAGTACTTC
CSVAGTSGNYEQYF
>TRBJ2-7|15|TRBV5-5|.|TRBD2
TGTGCCAGCAGCCTTAGCGGGAGTCGGGTATACGAGCAGTACTTC
CASSLSGSRVYEQYF
>TRBJ2-2|14|TRBV2|many|.
TGTGCCAGCACCATACAATCAGACGCCGGGGAGCTGTTTTTT
CASTIQSDAGELFF
>TRBJ1-2|12|TRBV12-3/TRBV12-4|few|.
TGTGCCAGCAGTCTGGGGACCGCTGGCTACACCTTC
CASSLGTAGYTF
>TRBJ2-7|13|TRBV7-9|.|TRBD2
TGTGCCAGCAACCTAGCGGGAGGCGGCGAGCAGTACTTC
CASNLAGGGEQYF
>TRBJ1-6|14|TRBV12-3/TRBV12-4|.|.
TGTGCCAGCAGTTTAATGACGCGGAATTCACCCCTCCACTTT
CASSLMTRNSPLHF
>TRBJ2-1|15|TRBV5-6|few|TRBD2
TGTGCCAGCAGCCTGGGGATGCTAGCGGTAAATGAGCAGTTCTTC
CASSLGMLAVNEQFF
>TRBJ1-2|12|TRBV5-1|many|TRBD1
TGCGCCAGCAGCAGGACAGGGGACGGCTACACCTTC
CASSRTGDGYTF
>TRBJ2-2|15|TRBV3-1|many|TRBD2
TGTGCCAGCAGCCAGGCTAGCGGGAACACCGGGGAGCTGTTTTTT
CASSQASGNTGELFF
>TRBJ2-7|12|TRBV20-1|.|.
TGCAGTGCTAGAGGTGGACAGTACGAGCAGTACTTC
CSARGGQYEQYF
>TRBJ2-7|14|TRBV10-3|few|.
TGTGCCATCAGTGAGATGCTAGACTCCTACGAGCAGTACTTC
CAISEMLDSYEQYF
>TRBJ2-3|17|TRBV5-1|.|TRBD2
TGCGCCAGCAGCCACCAGACTAGCGGGACTAGCACAGATACGCAGTATTTT
CASSHQTSGTSTDTQYF
>TRBJ2-3|10|TRBV2|.|.
TGTGCCAGAACGATGGTAAAGCAGTATTTT
CARTMVKQYF
>TRBJ2-5|14|TRBV5-1|few|.
TGCGCCAGCAGCACAAAACAAGGGGGTGGGGCCCAGTACTTC
CASSTKQGGGAQYF
>TRBJ2-3|13|TRBV20-1|few|.
TGCAGTGCTCCCGGGCCCCTAACAGATACGCAGTATTTT
CSAPGPLTDTQYF
>TRBJ1-6|14|TRBV9|.|.
TGTGCCAGCAGCGTAGCTTTCAGTCATTCACCCCTCCACTTT
CASSVAFSHSPLHF
>TRBJ2-3|12|TRBV6-5|.|.
TGTGCCAGCAGTTACGGCCCTGGTACGCAGTATTTT
CASSYGPGTQYF
>TRBJ2-1|15|TRBV12-3/TRBV12-4|many|TRBD2
TGTGCCAGCAGTGTGGGAGGGGCTGTCTACAATGAGCAGTTCTTC
CASSVGGAVYNEQFF
>TRBJ1-5|13|TRBV12-3/TRBV12-4|many|.
TGTGCCAGCAGGCTGGGGGTCAATCAGCCCCAGCATTTT
CASRLGVNQPQHF
>TRBJ2-3|18|TRBV20-1|few|TRBD2
TGCAGTGCTAGTCGGGGACTAGCGGGGGACCCAATCACAGATACGCAGTATTTT
CSASRGLAGDPITDTQYF
>TRBJ2-5|12|TRBV29-1|.|.
TGCAGCGTTGGGGGGGCCCAAGAGACCCAGTACTTC
CSVGGAQETQYF
>TRBJ2-2|12|TRBV10-3|.|.
TGTGCCATCAGAGAAGTCGCCGGGGAGCTGTTTTTT
CAIREVAGELFF
>TRBJ2-1|15|TRBV5-1|.|.
TGCGCCAGCAGCGTCCGGGACCCCTCCTACAATGAGCAGTTCTTC
CASSVRDPSYNEQFF
>TRBJ1-1|16|TRBV4-1|many|.
TGCGCCAGCAGCCAAGAAATACGCCAGAGGAACACTGAAGCTTTCTTT
CASSQEIRQRNTEAFF